The next 10 T cell receptor beta chains were all read from a single sample in a study of T cell changes during pregnancy in multiple sclerosis. The data were produced by immunoSEQ multiplex PCR, yet TCRdb's version contains in-frame clones alone and is incomplete. Of some 89,000 clones in the sample, approximately 94% are singletons; the top ten hold 2.5%. Sample: peripheral blood, taken in the third trimester of pregnancy. The receptor source for this set is a female donor with multiple sclerosis, enrolled in a pregnancy study.

The chain employs TRBV11-2 and TRBJ1-1; the D gene is possibly TRBD1 (5 bases). The germline V gene encodes CDR1 SGHAT and CDR2 FQNNGV. The ends were cut back, 4 bases at V and 5 bases at J, with 8 bases in the middle. The CDR3 is 12 amino acids. CDR3 coding DNA: TGTGCCAGCAGCTCCGGGGGGACTGAAGCTTTCTTT. Residues: CASSSGGTEAFF.

This clone appeared once. This sequence joins TRBV15 and TRBJ2-1; D remains unclear. Germline V gene lookup returns CDR1 LNHNV and CDR2 YYDKDF (reference sequence). Trimming shortened V by 0 bases and J by 0 bases, and 9 bases separated the two germline ends. This CDR3 has 16 residues. The CDR3 reads CATSRDKRSSYNEQFF. The CDR3 DNA reads TGTGCCACCAGCAGAGATAAGAGGAGCTCCTACAATGAGCAGTTCTTC.

The gene calls are TRBV5-1 and TRBJ2-2; unclear D gene. Trimming took 7 bases from V and 5 from J, leaving 6 bases between them. CDR1 SGHRS and CDR2 YFSETQ come from the germline V gene. CDR3 length: 11 amino acids. The chain's CDR3 is CASGRTGELFF. The CDR3 DNA sequence: TGCGCCAGCGGCAGGACCGGGGAGCTGTTTTTT. The entire variable domain, with the rest obtained from reference TRBV5-1 and TRBJ2-2, is as follows: KAGVTQTPRYLIKTRGQQVTLSCSPISGHRSVSWYQQTPGQGLQFLFEYFSETQRNKGNFPGRFSGRQFSNSRSEMNVSTLELGDSALYLCASGRTGELFFGEGSRLTVL.

CDR3 coding DNA: TGTGCCAGCAGACCCGCCGGGACAGCTAACACTGAAGCTTTCTTT. Its translation: CASRPAGTANTEAFF. This sequence joins TRBV13 and TRBJ1-1, with 7 bases aligning to TRBD1. Germline values: CDR1 PRHDT, CDR2 FYEKMQ (reference sequence). The V and J ends lost 6 bases and 2 bases, in that order; junction bases with no gene match: 9. There are 15 residues in the CDR3.

This clone came up once. Other DNA sequences from this sample encode an identical CDR3 as well. J is TRBJ1-2 and V is TRBV7-9; D perhaps matches TRBD1 (5 bases). Germline V gene sequence: CDR1 SEHNR, CDR2 FQNEAQ (reference sequence). The CDR3 runs 14 residues. Trimming took 3 bases from V and 0 from J, leaving 8 bases between them. The DNA of the CDR3 is TGTGCCAGCAGCTTTGGGGACTCTAACTATGGCTACACCTTC. Translation gives CASSFGDSNYGYTF. The full variable domain, rest sourced from reference TRBV7-9 and TRBJ1-2, is DTGVSQNPRHKITKRGQNVTFRCDPISEHNRLYWYRQTLGQGPEFLTYFQNEAQLEKSRLLSDRFSAERPKGSFSTLEIQRTEQGDSAMYLCASSFGDSNYGYTFGSGTRLTVV.

The J gene is TRBJ2-4, the V gene TRBV18; TRBD1 matches 7 bases. The V segment lost 2 bases and the J segment 5 bases; nucleotides outside the gene matches: 12. Germline V gene lookup returns CDR1 KGHSH and CDR2 LQKENI. The CDR3 loop spans 17 amino acids. The DNA of the CDR3 is TGTGCCAGCTCACCAAGGGCAGCCGAAGGGGGCCAAAACATTCAGTACTTC. This encodes CASSPRAAEGGQNIQYF.

The rearrangement links TRBV27 to TRBJ2-7, with a tentative D call TRBD1 (6 bases). Trimming took off 3 bases at V and 3 bases at J, with 18 bases between the two ends. Germline CDR1 MNHEY, CDR2 SMNVEV (reference sequence). The CDR3 spans 16 residues. The CDR3 DNA reads as TGTGCCAGCAGTTTCCAGAGATCGGACAGCATCTACGAGCAGTACTTC. Its protein is CASSFQRSDSIYEQYF.

V gene TRBV20-1 combines with J gene TRBJ2-7, with D uncertain. Germline assignment: CDR1 DFQATT and CDR2 SNEGSKA (reference sequence). Trimming pared 6 bases from V and 5 bases from J, leaving 8 bases between. The CDR3 consists of 10 residues. CDR3 nucleotide sequence: TGCAGTGCCGAGTCGCACGAGCAGTACTTC. It encodes CSAESHEQYF.

To note about this clone: Mismatch with germline at one junction end may stem from a read error. The chain combines TRBV7-9 with TRBJ1-2; TRBD1 agrees at 7 bases. CDR3 length: 12 amino acids. Germline loops: CDR1 SEHNR, CDR2 FQNEAQ (reference sequence). The CDR3 sequence is CASSLGQGGYVF. The CDR3 bases are TGTGCCAGCAGCTTAGGACAGGGTGGATACGTCTTC.

This chain uses TRBV6-5 with TRBJ1-1, with 10 bases identical to TRBD1. Germline CDR1 reads MNHEY; CDR2 reads SVGAGI. The CDR3 contains 15 residues. V gave up 4 bases and J gave up 10 bases; unmatched junction bases: 12. The CDR3 is CASSFNTGTGVRAFF. The CDR3 coding sequence is TGTGCCAGCAGTTTTAATACCGGGACAGGGGTACGAGCTTTCTTT.